What follows are 16 T cell receptor beta chains derived from one specimen sequenced in a study of T cells in localized non-small cell lung cancer. Generated by immunoSEQ multiplex PCR, the TCRdb table keeps only in-frame clones and is missing some. The sample records under 65,000 clones, roughly four fifths being singletons. The sequencing here drew on peripheral blood, taken before any cancer treatment. Source of these receptors: a female donor over 55 with stage II squamous cell lung carcinoma.

The CDR3 nucleotides are TGCGCCAGCAGCCGGGGGGCAGGGCAGGATGAAAAACTGTTTTTT. Residues: CASSRGAGQDEKLFF. This sequence joins TRBV4-3 and TRBJ1-4, with D maybe TRBD1 (6 bases). Trimming removed 4 bases from V and 6 bases from J, with 15 bases in between. Germline values: CDR1 LGHNA, CDR2 YSLEER. This CDR3 contains 15 residues.

V gene TRBV28 combines with J gene TRBJ2-7; 11 bases map to TRBD1. The CDR3 length is 13 residues. V lost 6 bases to trimming and J lost 7 bases; unmatched junction nucleotides: 5. CDR1 is MDHEN, CDR2 SYDVKM, per germline. CDR3 DNA: TGTGCCAGCAGGAGGACAGGGGGCGGAGAGCAGTACTTC. Protein sequence: CASRRTGGGEQYF.

The chain links TRBV6-1 to TRBJ1-5; D gene ambiguous. The V gene's germline CDR1 is MNHNS and CDR2 SASEGT. The CDR3 contains 15 residues. V was clipped by 4 bases and J by 4 bases, with 14 bases between them. The CDR3, as DNA: TGTGCCAGCAGTGGGCGTCTGGCAGCTAATCAGCCCCAGCATTTT. This translates into CASSGRLAANQPQHF.

The chain combines TRBV28 with TRBJ1-4; D perhaps matches TRBD1 (5 bases). The germline gives CDR1 MDHEN, CDR2 SYDVKM. This CDR3 spans 14 amino acids. Deletions cut 3 bases from V and 8 bases from J, with 13 bases between. In DNA form, the CDR3 reads TGTGCCAGCAGTTTGGGGACTTTAGAGGAAAAACTGTTTTTT. Translated, it gives CASSLGTLEEKLFF.

The V call is TRBV9, the J call TRBJ2-5; 7 positions match TRBD2. The trim removed 1 base at V and 1 base at J, leaving 7 bases unmatched. CDR3 length equals 16 residues. Germline CDR1 SGDLS, CDR2 YYNGEE. CDR3 sequence reads: CASSVISGARQETQYF. CDR3 DNA: TGTGCCAGCAGCGTAATCAGCGGGGCCCGCCAAGAGACCCAGTACTTC.

V is TRBV18 and J is TRBJ1-6, with TRBD1 as a possible D gene (5 bases). Per germline, CDR1 KGHSH and CDR2 LQKENI. The CDR3 is made up of 14 amino acids. With 2 bases removed from V and 7 bases from J, the gap between germline ends came to 9 bases. This CDR3 reads CASSPTQENSPLHF. CDR3 DNA sequence: TGTGCCAGCTCACCAACACAGGAGAATTCACCCCTCCACTTT.

The J gene is TRBJ1-4, the V gene TRBV5-1; 10 bases agree with TRBD1. With 7 bases clipped from V and 6 bases from J, the junction kept 3 bases outside the gene matches. Germline values: CDR1 SGHRS, CDR2 YFSETQ. The CDR3 is 13 residues long. The CDR3 protein is CASQGTGDEKLFF. The CDR3, as DNA: TGCGCCAGCCAAGGGACAGGGGATGAAAAACTGTTTTTT.

V usage is TRBV19 and J usage is TRBJ2-2, with D maybe TRBD2 (6 bases). This CDR3 has 15 residues. Looked up from germline, CDR1 is LNHDA and CDR2 is SQIVND (reference sequence). Trimming removed 5 bases from V and 10 bases from J, with 20 bases in between. The CDR3 spells CASSGGTWGVTELFF. In nucleotides, the CDR3 is TGTGCCAGTAGTGGGGGGACTTGGGGTGTTACGGAGCTGTTTTTT.

This chain connects TRBV10-2 to TRBJ1-1; weak D call: TRBD1 (6 bases). In germline, CDR1 is WSHSY, CDR2 SAAADI. The V end lost 2 bases, the J end lost 0 bases, and 10 bases lay between the germline ends. CDR3 length: 15 amino acids. The CDR3 DNA is TGCGCCAGCAGTGAGCGAGGGGGGATGAACACTGAAGCTTTCTTT. This translates into CASSERGGMNTEAFF.

Here the CDR3 DNA reads TGTGCCAGCAGCTCCCAAGGGAACACCGGGGAGCTGTTTTTT. This gives the protein CASSSQGNTGELFF. V gene TRBV11-3 combines with J gene TRBJ2-2; no definite D call. The CDR3 is 14 amino acids. With 4 bases removed from V and 1 base from J, the gap between germline ends came to 7 bases. Germline V lookup: CDR1 SGHNT, CDR2 YENEEA.

With respect to this clone: The junction shows a germline mismatch at one end, possibly a read error. The chain recombines TRBV2 with TRBJ2-1, with D unresolved. Germline assignment: CDR1 SNHLY and CDR2 FYNNEI. The CDR3 covers 10 residues. The CDR3 sequence: CASSEGSELF. In DNA form, the CDR3 reads TGTGCCAGCAGTGAAGGCAGTGAACTCTTC. The full variable domain, completed using reference TRBV2 and TRBJ2-1, is EPEVTQTPSHQVTQMGQEVILRCVPISNHLYFYWYRQILGQKVEFLVSFYNNEISEKSEIFDDQFSVERPDGSNFTLKIRSTKLEDSAMYFCASSEGSELFGPGTRLTVL.

The V and J genes are TRBV30 and TRBJ2-2, with 9 bases that match TRBD1. The CDR3 is 14 amino acids. Germline V gene sequence: CDR1 GTSNPN, CDR2 SVGIG (reference sequence). The V and J ends lost 5 bases and 2 bases, in that order; junction bases with no gene match: 3. The CDR3 DNA reads TGTGCCTGGGACAGGGGGATAAACACCGGGGAGCTGTTTTTT. It yields the protein CAWDRGINTGELFF.

This rearrangement joins TRBV7-9 to TRBJ1-1, with D possibly matching TRBD1 (6 bases). The germline V gene encodes CDR1 SEHNR and CDR2 FQNEAQ (reference sequence). The CDR3 runs to 15 residues. V lost 1 base to trimming and J lost 5 bases, with 14 bases between them. The CDR3 bases are TGTGCCAGCAGCTTAGTAACAGGAGGGGGGACTGAAGCTTTCTTT. This sequence encodes CASSLVTGGGTEAFF.

The chain links TRBV5-1 to TRBJ2-2, with D uncertain. The CDR3 spans 15 residues. V was cut by 2 bases and J by 5 bases, with 13 bases left in between. Per germline, CDR1 SGHRS and CDR2 YFSETQ. CDR3 amino acids: CASSLGMALTGELFF. CDR3 sequence (DNA): TGCGCCAGCAGCTTAGGGATGGCGTTGACCGGGGAGCTGTTTTTT.

CDR3 DNA: TGCAGCGTGACAGGGAGACAAGAGACCCAGTACTTC. Amino acid sequence: CSVTGRQETQYF. This sequence joins TRBV29-1 and TRBJ2-5; 7 nucleotides agree with TRBD1. This CDR3 comprises 12 residues. V shed 6 bases and J 2 bases; nucleotides not matched to a gene: 3. Germline-derived CDR1 and CDR2 are SQVTM and ANQGSEA.

The chain carries TRBV5-1 and TRBJ2-3, with 7 bases lining up with TRBD1. Trimming removed 3 bases from V and 6 bases from J; junction bases left unmatched: 7. The CDR3 covers 14 residues. Germline V gene data show CDR1 as SGHRS and CDR2 as YFSETQ. The CDR3 here is CASSYGQAPDTQYF. The CDR3 bases are TGCGCCAGCAGCTACGGACAGGCACCGGATACGCAGTATTTT.